The 11 T cell receptor beta chains below come from one sample, sequenced in a study of blood T cell repertoires in COVID-19. Sequencing used immunoSEQ multiplex PCR; TCRdb keeps in-frame clones, though not all of them. The data show 250,000 to 350,000 clones, about 83% seen once. Sequenced: PBMCs or T cells enriched from blood (not recorded which). These receptors came from a woman aged 40 to 50 who had recovered from COVID-19.

This clone was picked up many times. The chain couples TRBV4-2 to TRBJ1-4, with D unclear. The germline V and J ends were trimmed by 5 bases and 7 bases, with 14 bases remaining between them. Germline CDR1 reads LGHNA; CDR2 reads YNFKEQ. The CDR3 runs 14 residues. CDR3 DNA sequence: TGTGCCAGCAGCAAAAGGCAGGAAGGTGAAAAACTGTTTTTT. It is translated as CASSKRQEGEKLFF.

J is TRBJ2-7 and V is TRBV5-1; 9 positions agree with TRBD2. There are 13 residues in the CDR3. Germline trimming cut 7 bases from V and 7 bases from J; bases unmatched to any gene: 9. Germline lookup yields CDR1 SGHRS and CDR2 YFSETQ. CDR3 protein: CASSQREDGEQYF. CDR3 sequence (DNA): TGCGCCAGCTCTCAGCGGGAGGATGGGGAGCAGTACTTC.

On this clone itself: The sample has other DNA sequences that encode this CDR3 too. This rearrangement joins TRBV5-1 to TRBJ2-1; D is perhaps TRBD2 (5 bases). In germline, CDR1 is SGHRS, CDR2 YFSETQ. This CDR3 contains 14 residues. V lost 0 bases to trimming and J lost 2 bases, with 6 bases between them. CDR3 sequence: CASSLGETYNEQFF. CDR3 nucleotides: TGCGCCAGCAGCTTGGGGGAGACCTACAATGAGCAGTTCTTC.

The V call is TRBV28, the J call TRBJ2-5; perhaps TRBD1 as D (6 bases). The V end was cut by 4 bases, the J end by 5 bases, with 11 bases between. CDR1 is MDHEN and CDR2 is SYDVKM in the germline V gene. This CDR3 comprises 13 residues. CDR3 coding DNA: TGTGCCAGCAGTTCGTACAGGGCCGAGACCCAGTACTTC. Its protein product is CASSSYRAETQYF.

The V and J genes are TRBV27 and TRBJ1-5; the D is unclear. V was trimmed by 7 bases and J by 1 base, leaving 14 bases between them. Per germline, CDR1 MNHEY and CDR2 SMNVEV (reference sequence). The CDR3 sequence is 15 residues long. CDR3 in DNA: TGTGCCAGCAAGGCGGCGGGGATAAGCAATCAGCCCCAGCATTTT. Translated: CASKAAGISNQPQHF.

The CDR3 bases are TGTGCCAGCAGTTTCCCCTTACTAGCGGGAGGCTCAGATACGCAGTATTTT. Its translation is CASSFPLLAGGSDTQYF. The V call is TRBV28, the J call TRBJ2-3, with 12 bases fitting TRBD2. The CDR3 extends over 17 amino acids. With 3 bases clipped from V and 4 bases from J, the junction kept 8 bases outside the gene matches. Germline-derived CDR1 and CDR2 are MDHEN and SYDVKM.

The chain uses TRBV15 and TRBJ1-1, with TRBD1 matching over 11 bases. CDR1 is LNHNV and CDR2 is YYDKDF in the germline V gene (reference sequence). V shed 5 bases, J shed 2 bases, and the junction held 7 bases outside the gene matches. The CDR3 length is 16 residues. CDR3 bases: TGTGCCACCAGCTCCCCGGACAGGGGGCTTAACACTGAAGCTTTCTTT. Protein sequence: CATSSPDRGLNTEAFF.

This chain links TRBV7-6 with TRBJ2-7, with 10 bases aligning to TRBD2. The ends lost 1 base at V and 3 bases at J; junction bases unmatched: 3. Germline V gene data show CDR1 as SGHVS and CDR2 as FNYEAQ. The CDR3 extends over 15 amino acids. CDR3 sequence reads: CASSLGTSGNYEQYF. The CDR3 DNA is TGTGCCAGCAGCTTAGGGACTAGCGGTAACTACGAGCAGTACTTC.

The chain links TRBV5-1 to TRBJ1-4; unclear D gene. Trimming shortened V by 5 bases and J by 0 bases, and 14 bases separated the two germline ends. The CDR3 contains 16 residues. Germline assignment: CDR1 SGHRS and CDR2 YFSETQ. The CDR3 loop is CASRLGYGATNEKLFF. The DNA for the CDR3 is TGCGCCAGCAGGCTTGGGTACGGGGCAACTAATGAAAAACTGTTTTTT.

The chain joins TRBV20-1 to TRBJ1-1; tentative D call: TRBD1 (6 bases). Germline loops: CDR1 DFQATT, CDR2 SNEGSKA (reference sequence). The CDR3 is 14 amino acids. V dropped 3 bases and J dropped 11 bases, with 22 bases sitting between them. The DNA of the CDR3 is TGCAGTGCTAGTGAGGGAGGGGGGTTGACAGATGCTTTCTTT. Amino acid sequence: CSASEGGGLTDAFF.

This chain uses TRBV14 with TRBJ1-2; perhaps TRBD1 as D (5 bases). CDR3 length: 13 residues. The germline V and J ends were trimmed by 4 bases and 6 bases, with 12 bases remaining between them. CDR1 and CDR2 (germline): SGHDN, FVKESK. The CDR3 DNA reads TGTGCCAGCAGCCCGACGGGGACTGATGGCTACACCTTC. Its protein product is CASSPTGTDGYTF.